This TCR beta chain was sequenced in a study of blood T cell repertoires in COVID-19. This clone was found once. V trimming: 3 bases; J trimming: 7 bases; junction bases outside the gene matches: 15. Per germline, CDR1 SGDLS and CDR2 YYNGEE. This CDR3 is 18 amino acids long. Some clones are missing from TCRdb's copy, which holds only in-frame ones; the method was immunoSEQ multiplex PCR. Seen here are 310,000 or so clones, roughly 90% observed once, and the top ten hold 2.2%. The TCR sequence derives from a woman in her forties or fifties who had recovered from COVID-19. The chain links TRBV9 to TRBJ2-2; 10 bases align to TRBD2. The sequenced sample consisted of peripheral blood. CDR3 DNA sequence: TGTGCCAGCAGCGAATCGGGACTAGCGTCCTCGCGGGGCGGGGAGCTGTTTTTT. It yields the protein CASSESGLASSRGGELFF.